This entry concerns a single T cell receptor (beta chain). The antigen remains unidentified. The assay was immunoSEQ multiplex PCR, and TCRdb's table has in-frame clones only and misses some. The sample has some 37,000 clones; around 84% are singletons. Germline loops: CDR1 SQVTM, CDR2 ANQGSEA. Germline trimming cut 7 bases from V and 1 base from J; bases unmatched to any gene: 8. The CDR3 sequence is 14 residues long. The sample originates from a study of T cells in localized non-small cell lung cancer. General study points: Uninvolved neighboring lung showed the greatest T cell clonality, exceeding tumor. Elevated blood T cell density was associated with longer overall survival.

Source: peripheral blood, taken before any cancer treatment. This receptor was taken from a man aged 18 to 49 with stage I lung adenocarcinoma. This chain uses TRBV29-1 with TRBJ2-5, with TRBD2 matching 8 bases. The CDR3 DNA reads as TGCAGCGCCGCAGGCGGGGGGCTCCAAGAGACCCAGTACTTC. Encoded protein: CSAAGGGLQETQYF.